This T cell receptor beta chain comes out of a study of blood T cell repertoires in COVID-19. V was pared by 1 base and J by 3 bases, with 1 base of the junction left unmatched. The CDR3 covers 13 residues. Germline V CDR1 and CDR2: SGHRS, YFSETQ. Clones were read by immunoSEQ multiplex PCR, and TCRdb kept only the in-frame ones, dropping some. This table holds roughly 220,000 clones, roughly 90% found once. This clonotype was sampled from a man aged 25-40 years who had recovered from COVID-19. The V and J genes are TRBV5-1 and TRBJ2-7; 7 bases fit TRBD1. The sample consisted of peripheral blood. CDR3 region: CASSLTGVYEQYF. For the CDR3, the DNA is TGCGCCAGCAGCTTGACAGGGGTCTACGAGCAGTACTTC.